The T cell receptor beta chain described here comes from a study of OX40 agonist ivuxolimab in advanced cancers. Study context: With ivuxolimab, an agonistic anti-OX40 (CD134) antibody, patients were treated. Three patients got partial responses; one had hepatocellular carcinoma and two had cutaneous melanoma. Study-wide results and limits: Both blood CD4+ and CD8+ T cells showed clonal growth by week 6 at 0.1 to 3.0 mg/kg. Fewer expanded clones were found on average in CD4+ than in CD8+ T cells.

Concerning this clone: Its antigen is currently unknown.

From germline, CDR1 is MNHEY and CDR2 SVGAGI. The CDR3 totals 14 residues. V lost 0 bases, J lost 5 bases, and 4 bases stayed unmatched. Only in-frame clones appear in the TCRdb table, and some are missing; sequencing was by immunoSEQ multiplex PCR. The sample yields some 86,000 clones, 86% seen once. The chain has TRBV6-5 and TRBJ2-7, with 7 positions matching TRBD1. Sequencing was performed on CD4+ or CD8+ T cells sorted from blood, taken in a trial of the OX40 agonist ivuxolimab. The TCR sequence derives from an adult with an advanced solid tumor such as melanoma, head and neck, liver or kidney cancer. For the CDR3, the DNA is TGTGCCAGCAGTTACTCGAAGGGGGCGGACGAGCAGTACTTC. Protein sequence: CASSYSKGADEQYF.